Listed below are T cell receptor beta chains from one sample, sequenced in a study of immune heterogeneity within non-small cell lung tumors. TCRdb independently ran MiXCR on the multiplex PCR reads; one entry per CDR3 protein. The data hold 9,000 to 10,000 distinct CDR3 sequences, with 31% observed a single time. Sequencing used lung tumor tissue. Receptors were obtained from a man between 60 and 75 years old with non-small cell lung cancer. The CDR3 runs from the conserved cysteine through the conserved F or W. The D gene is left open where the match is weak. For some rows the clone size is stated as once, few or many, or as a class when expanded; others skip it.

>TRBV7-3|-|TRBJ2-2|TRBD2|16
TGTGCCAGCAGCCGGCAAGCGGGAGGTTTAACCGGGGAGCTGTTTTTT
CASSRQAGGLTGELFF
>TRBV19|medium-sized|TRBJ1-2|-|13
TGTGCCAGTAGTACCCACGGGATGAGCGGCTACACCTTC
CASSTHGMSGYTF
>TRBV20-1|-|TRBJ2-1|TRBD1|12
TGCAGTGCTAGAGAAACAGGGGGCTGGCAGTTCTTC
CSARETGGWQFF
>TRBV12-3/TRBV12-4|-|TRBJ2-1|TRBD2|14
TGTGCCAGCAGTCGACTAGCGGGAGCAAATGAGCGGTTCTTC
CASSRLAGANERFF
>TRBV2|many|TRBJ2-3|-|14
TGTGCCAGCAGATACTTACTAGTGGCAGATACGCAGTATTTT
CASRYLLVADTQYF
>TRBV5-6|-|TRBJ2-1|-|14
TGTGCCAGCGGGTTAACAGGGTCGGCCACGGAGCAGTTCTTC
CASGLTGSATEQFF
>TRBV5-1|medium-sized|TRBJ2-3|-|11
TGCGCCAGCAGCTACACAGATACGCAGTATTTT
CASSYTDTQYF
>TRBV20-1|many|TRBJ2-1|TRBD1|12
TGCAGTGCTATTGACAGGGGGAATGAGCAGTTCTTC
CSAIDRGNEQFF
>TRBV5-1|many|TRBJ1-2|TRBD1|15
TGCGCCAGCAGCTTGGCCTTCGGGACAGGATTTGGCTACACCTTC
CASSLAFGTGFGYTF
>TRBV10-3|-|TRBJ1-3|-|13
TGTGCCATCAGCCGGGATTCTGGAAACACCATATATTTT
CAISRDSGNTIYF
>TRBV24-1|-|TRBJ2-7|-|16
TGTGCCACCAGCAGGAAAGGGGGGCCCACTCCTTACGAGCAGTACTTC
CATSRKGGPTPYEQYF
>TRBV6-1|-|TRBJ2-5|-|12
TGTGCCAGCGAGCGGAGCCAAGAGACCCAGTACTTC
CASERSQETQYF
>TRBV28|medium-sized|TRBJ1-1|-|16
TGTGCCAGCGGTTGGGGCGTCGACAGGCCGAACACTGAAGCTTTCTTT
CASGWGVDRPNTEAFF
>TRBV6-1|many|TRBJ2-4|-|13
TGTGCCAGCAGTGGAAGGGATCCAAACATTCAGTACTTC
CASSGRDPNIQYF
>TRBV19|-|TRBJ2-7|-|16
TGTGCCAGTAGTATAAGCCCCAGCGGATTCAGGTACGAGCAGTACTTC
CASSISPSGFRYEQYF
>TRBV5-1|many|TRBJ2-5|-|18
TGCGCCAGCAGCCACGACCGGAGAGAGGGGCTCGGGCGGGAGACCCAGTACTTC
CASSHDRREGLGRETQYF
>TRBV20-1|many|TRBJ1-1|-|14
TGCAGTGCCTTTCTTGGACGGGGTAACACTGAAGCTTTCTTT
CSAFLGRGNTEAFF
>TRBV29-1|many|TRBJ1-1|-|13
TGCAGCGCAGGAGCAGGGGCGAACACTGAAGCTTTCTTT
CSAGAGANTEAFF
>TRBV6-1|many|TRBJ2-1|TRBD2|17
TGTGCCAGCAGCGCCGCTAGCGGTCGCAGCTCCTACAATGAGCAGTTCTTC
CASSAASGRSSYNEQFF
>TRBV10-3|medium-sized|TRBJ1-2|-|13
TGTGCCATCAGCCGAGGGTCTTTTATGGGCTACACCTTC
CAISRGSFMGYTF
>TRBV5-4|few|TRBJ2-1|TRBD2|15
TGTGCCAGCAGCTCTCCGCGGGGGGAGAGCAGTGAGCAGTTCTTC
CASSSPRGESSEQFF
>TRBV6-1|-|TRBJ2-7|TRBD2|16
TGTGCCAGCAGTGCCCCTAGCGGGAGGTCCTCCTACGAGCAGTACTTC
CASSAPSGRSSYEQYF
>TRBV6-5|-|TRBJ2-7|-|12
TGTGCCAGCAGTTACTCTTCGCAGGCCCAGTACTTC
CASSYSSQAQYF
>TRBV6-1|many|TRBJ2-2|TRBD1|15
TGTGCCAGTAGACAGGGGGGAGTTGACACCGGGGAGCTGTTTTTT
CASRQGGVDTGELFF
>TRBV15|medium-sized|TRBJ1-5|TRBD1|14
TGTGCCACCAGCATCGACAGGGGCAATCAGCCCCAGCATTTT
CATSIDRGNQPQHF
>TRBV6-2/TRBV6-3|-|TRBJ1-5|TRBD1|14
TGTGCCAGCAGTCCAACAGGGGGGGGTCAGCCCCAGCATTTT
CASSPTGGGQPQHF
>TRBV7-9|few|TRBJ2-1|-|15
TGTGCCACGAGGGGGCCGGGAGGGGACTACAATGAGCAGTTCTTC
CATRGPGGDYNEQFF
>TRBV5-4|many|TRBJ1-5|-|18
TGTGCCAGCAGCTACCAGTCGGCGAAAAGGGACGGCAATCAGCCCCAGCATTTT
CASSYQSAKRDGNQPQHF
>TRBV19|medium-sized|TRBJ1-5|-|15
TGTGCCAGTAGTATAGGGTTGGGGGTTGAACAGCCCCAGCATTTT
CASSIGLGVEQPQHF
>TRBV19|many|TRBJ1-1|-|13
TGTGCCAGTAGTATAGAGGGGAGTGCTGAAGCTTTCTTT
CASSIEGSAEAFF
>TRBV14|many|TRBJ2-1|TRBD2|16
TGTGCCAGCAGCCAAGATTGGACTAGCGCCACCAATGAGCAGTTCTTC
CASSQDWTSATNEQFF
>TRBV11-2|many|TRBJ2-7|-|11
TGTGCCAGCAGCTTTAGCTACGAGCAGTACTTC
CASSFSYEQYF
>TRBV6-1|many|TRBJ2-1|TRBD2|15
TGTGCCAGCAGGGGGTCAGCGGGAGGGCCCTGGGAGCAGTTCTTC
CASRGSAGGPWEQFF